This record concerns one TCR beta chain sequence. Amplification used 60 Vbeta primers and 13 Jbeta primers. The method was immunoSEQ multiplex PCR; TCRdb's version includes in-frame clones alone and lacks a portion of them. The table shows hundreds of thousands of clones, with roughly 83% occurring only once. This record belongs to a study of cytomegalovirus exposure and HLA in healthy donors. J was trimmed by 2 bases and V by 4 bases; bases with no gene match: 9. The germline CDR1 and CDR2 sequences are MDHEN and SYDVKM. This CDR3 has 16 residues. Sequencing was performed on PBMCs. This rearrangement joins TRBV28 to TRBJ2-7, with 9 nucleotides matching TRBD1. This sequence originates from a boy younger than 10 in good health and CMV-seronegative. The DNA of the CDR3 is TGTGCCAGCAGTTCCCCCGGGACAGGGAAACCCTACGAGCAGTACTTC. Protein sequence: CASSSPGTGKPYEQYF.